This is a list of T cell receptor beta chains from one sample in a study of T cell responses to AZD1222 COVID-19 vaccine. Data came from immunoSEQ multiplex PCR; TCRdb stores just in-frame clones and leaves some out. Among 150,000 to 200,000 clones, around 94% were seen once, and the ten largest hold 4% to 5.5%. This material consisted of peripheral blood, taken 28 days after the second AZD1222 dose. The receptors originated from an adult who received the AZD1222 COVID-19 vaccine. The CDR3 runs from the conserved cysteine through the conserved F or W. Each record gives: V gene, clone size, J gene, D gene, CDR3 DNA, CDR3 protein. D genes are given only for firm matches. Expanded clones get a size class; other rows say once, few or many, or leave the size out.

TRBV18	-	TRBJ2-5	TRBD1	TGTGCCAGCTCACCACAGGGACAGATCCAAGAGACCCAGTACTTC	CASSPQGQIQETQYF
TRBV3-1/TRBV3-2	-	TRBJ2-2	-	TGTGCCAGCAGCCCCCGAGACATGGCCGGGGAGCTGTTTTTT	CASSPRDMAGELFF
TRBV30	-	TRBJ1-2	TRBD1	TGTGCCTGGACACTCCGGGACAGGGCTTCTGGCTACACCTTC	CAWTLRDRASGYTF
TRBV7-3	-	TRBJ2-1	-	TGTGCCAGCAGCCAGGGGACTAACTTCTACAATGAGCAGTTCTTC	CASSQGTNFYNEQFF
TRBV2	-	TRBJ1-4	-	TGTGCCAGCAAGTACAGCTTCAATGAAAAACTGTTTTTT	CASKYSFNEKLFF
TRBV2	-	TRBJ2-5	-	TGTGCCAGCAGTGAAACAGGCGTACGAGAGACCCAGTACTTC	CASSETGVRETQYF
TRBV30	-	TRBJ1-2	-	TGTGCCTGGAGTACCGACAGGACGTCGGGCTACACCTTC	CAWSTDRTSGYTF
TRBV6-5	-	TRBJ2-1	-	TGTGCCAGCAGTTACGGGGGGGCCGGTGAGCAGTTCTTC	CASSYGGAGEQFF
TRBV11-3	-	TRBJ2-1	TRBD2	TGTGCCAGCAGCGGGCGGGAGATGGGTGAGCAGTTCTTC	CASSGREMGEQFF
TRBV14	few	TRBJ2-7	TRBD1	TGTGCCAGCAGCCAACCCGGGACAGGGGTGAACGAGCAGTACTTC	CASSQPGTGVNEQYF
TRBV4-1	-	TRBJ1-2	TRBD1	TGCGCCAGCAGCCATCCACAGGGGGTTTCTAACTATGGCTACACCTTC	CASSHPQGVSNYGYTF
TRBV28	once	TRBJ1-5	-	TGTGCCACCGGTATGGGGAATCAGCCCCAGCATTTT	CATGMGNQPQHF
TRBV10-1	-	TRBJ2-3	-	TGCGCCAGCCCCGCAGGACAGTGCACAGATACGCAGTATTTT	CASPAGQCTDTQYF
TRBV29-1	-	TRBJ1-1	-	TGCAGCGTCGCCAAAGGGGGGAGGGCAGCTTTCTTT	CSVAKGGRAAFF
TRBV19	-	TRBJ1-2	-	TGTGCCACCCCAGGGAAAACGGGCTACACCTTC	CATPGKTGYTF
TRBV24-1	-	TRBJ2-1	-	TGTGCCACCAGTGTCTCTGGGGGAGGTGAGCAGTTCTTC	CATSVSGGGEQFF
TRBV9	-	TRBJ2-5	TRBD1	TGTGCCAGCAGCGTAAGAGCAGGGGGCGGGGAGACCCAGTACTTC	CASSVRAGGGETQYF
TRBV5-6	-	TRBJ2-5	TRBD2	TGTGCCAGCAGCTGGAGGGGCGGACTAGCGGGGGAGACCCAGTACTTC	CASSWRGGLAGETQYF
TRBV18	-	TRBJ2-5	-	TGTGCCAGCTCACCACCTCCGGGAAAGGAGACCCAGTACTTC	CASSPPPGKETQYF
TRBV10-2	-	TRBJ2-1	TRBD2	TGCGCCAGCAGAGCAGGACCGTTGCCGGGGGGTGAGCAGTTCTTC	CASRAGPLPGGEQFF
TRBV10-1	-	TRBJ2-3	TRBD2	TGCGCCAGCAGGGAGGGGGGGACTAGCGGGAGGGCAGCGCCAGATACGCAGTATTTT	CASREGGTSGRAAPDTQYF
TRBV7-3	once	TRBJ1-2	-	TGTGCCAGCAGCCAAGGGACCGGGAACTATGGCTACACCTTC	CASSQGTGNYGYTF
TRBV18	-	TRBJ2-5	TRBD1	TGTGCCAGCTCACAAAGACAGGGGCAAGAGACCCAGTACTTC	CASSQRQGQETQYF
TRBV25-1	few	TRBJ2-7	TRBD1	TGTGCCAGCAGTCCAGGGAACAGGGGAACCTACGAGCAGTACTTC	CASSPGNRGTYEQYF
TRBV10-1	-	TRBJ2-1	TRBD2	TGCGCCAGCAGTGAGTCAGCGGGAGGCTACAATGAGCAGTTCTTC	CASSESAGGYNEQFF
TRBV29-1	-	TRBJ2-7	TRBD2	TGCAGCGTCTTTAGCGGGAGGCTCTACGAGCAGTACTTC	CSVFSGRLYEQYF
TRBV10-3	-	TRBJ1-1	-	TGTGCCATCCGACCTTCGACAGGAGTGAACACTGAAGCTTTCTTT	CAIRPSTGVNTEAFF
TRBV24-1	-	TRBJ1-5	-	TGTGCCACCAGTGATGGAGAGCATCAGCCCCAGCATTTT	CATSDGEHQPQHF
TRBV20-1	-	TRBJ2-4	-	TGCAGTGCTAGTGTGGGGGGAAAAAACATTCAGTACTTC	CSASVGGKNIQYF
TRBV7-8	-	TRBJ2-7	TRBD1	TGTGCCAGCAGCACAAGACAGGGTGACTCCTACGAGCAGTACTTC	CASSTRQGDSYEQYF
TRBV5-5	-	TRBJ2-7	TRBD1	TGTGCCAGCAGCTCAGGGCCGGGACAGGGTACCTACGAGCAGTACTTC	CASSSGPGQGTYEQYF
TRBV13	-	TRBJ2-7	-	TGTGCCAGCAGCTCCTCGCTCGATGGGGGCTACGAGCAGTACTTC	CASSSSLDGGYEQYF
TRBV28	-	TRBJ1-6	-	TGTGCCAGCAGTTCCCTTGGGGGCTCCTATAATTCACCCCTCCACTTT	CASSSLGGSYNSPLHF
TRBV7-2	-	TRBJ1-3	TRBD1	TGTGCCAGCAGGGACAGGGTTGGAAACACCATATATTTT	CASRDRVGNTIYF
TRBV3-1/TRBV3-2	-	TRBJ2-7	-	TGTGCCAGCAGCCATGGTGCCCGACTAGTGCCAAATTCCTACGAGCAGTACTTC	CASSHGARLVPNSYEQYF
TRBV2	-	TRBJ2-1	-	TGTGCCAGCAGTGATTTCACTCGAATAGTCAATGAGCAGTTCTTC	CASSDFTRIVNEQFF
TRBV28	-	TRBJ1-2	-	TGTGCCAGCAGTCCAACCTCGGACACTTACTATGGCTACACCTTC	CASSPTSDTYYGYTF
TRBV27	few	TRBJ1-5	-	TGTGCCAGCAGTTTAGTCGGATATAGCAATCAGCCCCAGCATTTT	CASSLVGYSNQPQHF
TRBV12-2	-	TRBJ1-1	-	TGTGCAAGCACCAGGGAAGAAGCTTTCTTT	CASTREEAFF
TRBV2	-	TRBJ2-3	-	TGTGCCAGCAGTGTGGGCTCAGGAGGGGATACGCAGTATTTT	CASSVGSGGDTQYF
TRBV7-2	-	TRBJ1-6	-	TGTGCCAGCAGCTTAAGCCCCAATTCACCCCTCCACTTT	CASSLSPNSPLHF
TRBV3-1/TRBV3-2	-	TRBJ1-2	-	TGTGCCAGCAGCCAAGACGAAAGACACGGCTACACCTTC	CASSQDERHGYTF
TRBV5-1	-	TRBJ2-7	TRBD2	TGCGCCAGCAGCTCTTTAGCGGGAGCCTACGAGCAGTACTTC	CASSSLAGAYEQYF
TRBV3-1/TRBV3-2	-	TRBJ1-2	-	TGTGCCAGCAGCCAAGCGTGGCGCGCTGGCTACACCTTC	CASSQAWRAGYTF
TRBV6-5	-	TRBJ1-1	TRBD1	TGTGCCACCCGACAGGGACAGAACACTGAAGCTTTCTTT	CATRQGQNTEAFF
TRBV3-1/TRBV3-2	-	TRBJ2-5	-	TGTGCCAGCAGCCAAGATATGGGAGGTGGCCAGACCCAGTACTTC	CASSQDMGGGQTQYF
TRBV7-2	once	TRBJ2-7	TRBD2	TGTGCCAGCGGGACTAGCGGGTTTCCCTACGAGCAGTACTTC	CASGTSGFPYEQYF
TRBV19	-	TRBJ2-1	-	TGTGCCAGTAGTATAGACCCTAGCGTCAATGAGCAGTTCTTC	CASSIDPSVNEQFF
TRBV7-8	-	TRBJ1-1	-	TGTGCCAGCACCCCCCAAGGGGCTGAAGCTTTCTTT	CASTPQGAEAFF
TRBV7-8	-	TRBJ1-1	-	TGTGCCAGCAGCCTAGGGTTTGAAGCTTTCTTT	CASSLGFEAFF
TRBV2	-	TRBJ1-2	-	TGTGCCAGCAGTGAAGGGCACCTCGGGAGTGGCTACACCTTC	CASSEGHLGSGYTF
TRBV7-9	-	TRBJ1-2	TRBD1	TGTGCCAGCAGCCTGGGACAGGGGTCCCTTCTTGGCTACACCTTC	CASSLGQGSLLGYTF
TRBV21-1	-	TRBJ2-1	-	TGTGCCAGCAGCAACTACCGGAGGACTAGCGGGAGTAGGTATGAGCAGTTCTTC	CASSNYRRTSGSRYEQFF
TRBV24-1	-	TRBJ2-3	TRBD1	TGTGCCACCAGTGATCCCGCGGGGACAGGTGATACGCAGTATTTT	CATSDPAGTGDTQYF
TRBV19	-	TRBJ2-7	-	TGTGCCAGCCTTCCGGGACCCTACGAGCAGTACTTC	CASLPGPYEQYF
TRBV7-9	-	TRBJ2-2	-	TGTGCCAGCAGCTTACACCGGCCGGGGACCGGGGAGCTGTTTTTT	CASSLHRPGTGELFF
TRBV7-3	-	TRBJ2-5	-	TGTGCCAGCAGCCCCCGTGGGGGTTTAGAGACCCAGTACTTC	CASSPRGGLETQYF
TRBV19	-	TRBJ1-5	-	TGTGCCGGGGGGGAAGTCGGCAATCAGCCCCAGCATTTT	CAGGEVGNQPQHF